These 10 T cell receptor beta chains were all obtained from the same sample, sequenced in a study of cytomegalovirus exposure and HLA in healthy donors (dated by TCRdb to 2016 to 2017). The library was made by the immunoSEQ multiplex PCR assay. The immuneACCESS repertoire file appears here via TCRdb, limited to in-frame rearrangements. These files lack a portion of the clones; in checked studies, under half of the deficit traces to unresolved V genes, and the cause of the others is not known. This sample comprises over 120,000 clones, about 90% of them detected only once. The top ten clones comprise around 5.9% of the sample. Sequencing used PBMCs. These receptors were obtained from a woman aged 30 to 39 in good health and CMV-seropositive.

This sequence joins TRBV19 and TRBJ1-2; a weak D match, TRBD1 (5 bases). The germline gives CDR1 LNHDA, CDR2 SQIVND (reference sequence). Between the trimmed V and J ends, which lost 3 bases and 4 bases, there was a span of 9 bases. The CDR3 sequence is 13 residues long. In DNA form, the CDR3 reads TGTGCCAGTAGTATGGGACTCTCCTATGGCTACACCTTC. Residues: CASSMGLSYGYTF.

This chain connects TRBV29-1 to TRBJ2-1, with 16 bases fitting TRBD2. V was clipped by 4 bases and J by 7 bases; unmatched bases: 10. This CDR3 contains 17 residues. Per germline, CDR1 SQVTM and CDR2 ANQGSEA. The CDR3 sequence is CSVGARGLAGGDNEQFF. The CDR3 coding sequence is TGCAGCGTTGGGGCCCGGGGACTAGCGGGAGGGGATAATGAGCAGTTCTTC.

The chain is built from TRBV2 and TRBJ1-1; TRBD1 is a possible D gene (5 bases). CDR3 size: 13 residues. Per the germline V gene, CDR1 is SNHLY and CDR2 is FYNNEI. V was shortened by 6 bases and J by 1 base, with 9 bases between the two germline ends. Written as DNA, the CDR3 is TGTGCCAGCAGGGTGGACACGAACACTGAAGCTTTCTTT. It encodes CASRVDTNTEAFF.

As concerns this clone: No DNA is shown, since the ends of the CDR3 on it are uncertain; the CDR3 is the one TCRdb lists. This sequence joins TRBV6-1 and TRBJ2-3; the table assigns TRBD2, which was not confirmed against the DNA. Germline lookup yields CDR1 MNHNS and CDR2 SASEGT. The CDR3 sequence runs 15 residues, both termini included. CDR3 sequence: CASSSSGLATDTQYF.

CDR3 region: CASSLRPGGQAGELFF. In DNA form, the CDR3 reads TGTGCCAGCAGCTTACGTCCCGGGGGGCAGGCCGGGGAGCTGTTTTTT. V gene TRBV7-9 combines with J gene TRBJ2-2; possibly TRBD2 for D (7 bases). CDR1 and CDR2 from the germline V gene are SEHNR and FQNEAQ (reference sequence). V was clipped by 2 bases and J by 6 bases, with 16 bases between them. The CDR3 sequence is 16 residues long.

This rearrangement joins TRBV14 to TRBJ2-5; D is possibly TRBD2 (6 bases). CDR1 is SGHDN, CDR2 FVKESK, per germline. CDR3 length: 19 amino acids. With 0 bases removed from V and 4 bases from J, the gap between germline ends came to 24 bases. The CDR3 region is CASSQEGGEGVWDGETQYF. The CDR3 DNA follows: TGTGCCAGCAGCCAAGAAGGAGGGGAAGGGGTCTGGGACGGAGAGACCCAGTACTTC.

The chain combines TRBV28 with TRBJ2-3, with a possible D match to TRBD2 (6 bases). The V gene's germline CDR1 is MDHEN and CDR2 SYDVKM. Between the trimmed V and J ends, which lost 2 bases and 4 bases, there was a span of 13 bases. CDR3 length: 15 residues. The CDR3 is CASSLGGRVADTQYF. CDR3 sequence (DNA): TGTGCCAGCAGTTTAGGAGGGAGAGTCGCAGATACGCAGTATTTT.

CDR3 DNA sequence: TGTGCCAGCAGCTCTCCCCGGGGGGCCCCCACAGATACGCAGTATTTT. Translating gives CASSSPRGAPTDTQYF. V is TRBV7-2 and J is TRBJ2-3; D is possibly TRBD2 (7 bases). From germline, CDR1 is SGHTA and CDR2 FQGNSA. Between the trimmed V and J ends, which lost 4 bases and 2 bases, there was a span of 16 bases. CDR3 length equals 16 residues.

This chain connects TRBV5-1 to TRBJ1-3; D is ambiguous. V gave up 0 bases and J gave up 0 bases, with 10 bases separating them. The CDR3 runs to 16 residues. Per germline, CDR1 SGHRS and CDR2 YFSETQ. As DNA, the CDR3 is TGCGCCAGCAGCTTGGCCGAAGGGAGCTCTGGAAACACCATATATTTT. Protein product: CASSLAEGSSGNTIYF. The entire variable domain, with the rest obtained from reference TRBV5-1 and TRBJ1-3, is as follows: KAGVTQTPRYLIKTRGQQVTLSCSPISGHRSVSWYQQTPGQGLQFLFEYFSETQRNKGNFPGRFSGRQFSNSRSEMNVSTLELGDSALYLCASSLAEGSSGNTIYFGEGSWLTVV.

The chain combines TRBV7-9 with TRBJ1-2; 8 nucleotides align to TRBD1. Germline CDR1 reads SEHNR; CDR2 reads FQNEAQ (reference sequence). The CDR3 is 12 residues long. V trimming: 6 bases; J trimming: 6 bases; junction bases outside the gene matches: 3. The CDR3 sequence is CASSRDRNGYTF. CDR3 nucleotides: TGTGCCAGCAGTCGGGACAGGAATGGCTACACCTTC.